This section outlines one TCR beta chain sequence together with its context. The assay was immunoSEQ multiplex PCR, and TCRdb's table has in-frame clones only and misses some. The sample carries roughly 71,000 clones, less than 97% recorded once. The data derive from a study of technical replicates of blood from several donors. The V gene lost 0 bases and the J gene lost 5 bases, with 17 bases spanning the gap. CDR3 length equals 16 residues. In germline, CDR1 is SGHRS, CDR2 YFSETQ. Sequenced material: T cells isolated from PBMCs. This TCR came from a human donor in good health. The chain has TRBV5-1 and TRBJ2-5, with TRBD2 as a possible D gene (7 bases). The CDR3 coding sequence is TGCGCCAGCAGCTTGGAAGGGGGGGCGGAGCGGGAGACCCAGTACTTC. It translates to CASSLEGGAERETQYF.